This entry lists 15 T cell receptor beta chains sequenced from one sample in a study of T cell responses to AZD1222 COVID-19 vaccine. Using immunoSEQ multiplex PCR, the repertoire was profiled, and TCRdb retains in-frame clones only, with some absent. Of 85,000 to 130,000 clones in the sample, just under 90% were seen once. The material sequenced was peripheral blood, taken on day 0 of AZD1222 vaccination. These receptors were collected from an adult in good health.

This sequence joins TRBV7-2 and TRBJ1-5; weak D call: TRBD1 (6 bases). This CDR3 is built from 13 residues. Germline CDR1 and CDR2: SGHTA and FQGNSA. Trimming pared 8 bases from V and 3 bases from J, leaving 11 bases between. The DNA for the CDR3 is TGTGCCAGCTCCTGGACAGACAATCAGCCCCAGCATTTT. This codes for CASSWTDNQPQHF.

The chain has TRBV5-1 and TRBJ1-1; D is uncertain. There are 14 residues in the CDR3. Germline assignment: CDR1 SGHRS and CDR2 YFSETQ. V was cut by 1 base and J by 3 bases, with 10 bases left in between. The CDR3 nucleotides are TGCGCCAGCAGCTTGTTCGACGTTGACACTGAAGCTTTCTTT. As protein: CASSLFDVDTEAFF.

The V call is TRBV12-3 or TRBV12-4, the J call TRBJ1-1; D uncertain. With 5 bases removed from V and 8 bases from J, the gap between germline ends came to 12 bases. This CDR3 comprises 12 residues. CDR3 amino acids: CASSKEISEAFF. The CDR3 bases are TGTGCCAGCAGTAAGGAAATTTCGGAAGCTTTCTTT.

This sequence joins TRBV3-1 (or the pseudogene TRBV3-2) and TRBJ2-2; D remains unclear. CDR1 and CDR2 (germline): LGHDT, YNNKEL (reference sequence). Deletions cut 4 bases from V and 7 bases from J, with 16 bases between. This CDR3 is 15 amino acids long. Written as DNA, the CDR3 is TGTGCCAGCAGCCCTCCCGCGAACAGCATCGGGGAGCTGTTTTTT. It encodes CASSPPANSIGELFF.

The chain is built from TRBV14 and TRBJ2-2; TRBD1 matches 8 bases. CDR1 and CDR2 from the germline V gene are SGHDN and FVKESK. Trimming removed 6 bases from V and 5 bases from J; junction bases left unmatched: 5. CDR3 length: 14 residues. In nucleotides, the CDR3 is TGTGCCAGCAGTCGAGACAGGGGTACCGGGGAGCTGTTTTTT. Protein product: CASSRDRGTGELFF.

The V call is TRBV7-2, the J call TRBJ1-2; D uncertain. Germline V CDR1 and CDR2: SGHTA, FQGNSA. The CDR3 sequence is 15 residues long. V dropped 4 bases and J dropped 8 bases, with 20 bases sitting between them. In DNA, the CDR3 is TGTGCCAGCAGCTGGACCGGGCCATCCCTATTAGGCTACACCTTC. It codes for CASSWTGPSLLGYTF.

This chain connects TRBV19 to TRBJ1-2; D not certain. The germline gives CDR1 LNHDA, CDR2 SQIVND (reference sequence). The germline V and J ends were trimmed by 8 bases and 5 bases, with 12 bases remaining between them. The CDR3 has 12 amino acids. CDR3 amino acids: CASQSSAYGYTF. For the CDR3, the DNA is TGTGCCAGTCAGTCGTCCGCTTATGGCTACACCTTC.

The chain is built from TRBV19 and TRBJ1-1; D call uncertain. There are 13 residues in the CDR3. V was trimmed by 4 bases and J by 1 base, leaving 7 bases between them. Germline V gene data show CDR1 as LNHDA and CDR2 as SQIVND (reference sequence). The DNA for the CDR3 is TGTGCCAGTAGTAACCGTGCGAACACTGAAGCTTTCTTT. This codes for CASSNRANTEAFF.

The V and J genes are TRBV6-5 and TRBJ1-2; tentative D call: TRBD1 (5 bases). The CDR3 spans 15 residues. The V and J ends lost 6 bases and 8 bases respectively, with 22 bases between them. Germline CDR1 and CDR2: MNHEY and SVGAGI. The CDR3 here is CASRPDKGPRKGYTF. The CDR3 DNA is TGTGCCAGCAGACCAGACAAGGGGCCCCGGAAGGGCTACACCTTC.

The chain couples TRBV6-5 to TRBJ2-3; no definite D call. The CDR3 sequence is 13 residues long. CDR1 MNHEY and CDR2 SVGAGI come from the germline V gene. V was clipped by 3 bases and J by 6 bases, with 10 bases between them. The CDR3 sequence is CASSYRNVDTQYF. In DNA form, the CDR3 reads TGTGCCAGCAGTTATAGAAACGTGGATACGCAGTATTTT.

The sample holds one count of this clone. V gene TRBV3-1 (or the pseudogene TRBV3-2) combines with J gene TRBJ1-5; D unclear. CDR1 and CDR2 from the germline V gene are LGHDT and YNNKEL (reference sequence). Trimming pared 4 bases from V and 7 bases from J, leaving 14 bases between. The CDR3 covers 14 residues. The CDR3 DNA reads as TGTGCCAGCAGCCGAGGCCCCACGGTGCAGCCCCAGCATTTT. It specifies CASSRGPTVQPQHF.

The chain combines TRBV2 with TRBJ1-1; TRBD1 might be the D (5 bases). The CDR3 runs to 13 residues. The ends were cut back, 8 bases at V and 1 base at J, with 11 bases in the middle. Germline V gene lookup returns CDR1 SNHLY and CDR2 FYNNEI. In nucleotides, the CDR3 is TGTGCCAGCCTTGGGGGGTGGAACACTGAAGCTTTCTTT. This gives the protein CASLGGWNTEAFF.

The rearrangement links TRBV5-6 to TRBJ1-1; TRBD1 is a possible D gene (6 bases). The V end lost 4 bases, the J end lost 3 bases, and 13 bases lay between the germline ends. The CDR3 runs to 14 residues. Germline-derived CDR1 and CDR2 are SGHDT and YYEEEE. CDR3 nucleotides: TGTGCCAGCAGCATATTAGGGGGAGACACTGAAGCTTTCTTT. Amino acids: CASSILGGDTEAFF.

This clone was seen a few times. The rearrangement joins TRBV6-5 to TRBJ1-2; D remains ambiguous. Germline values: CDR1 MNHEY, CDR2 SVGAGI. CDR3 length: 12 amino acids. V was trimmed by 6 bases and J by 8 bases, leaving 13 bases between them. The CDR3 protein is CASRVGGFGYTF. The CDR3 nucleotides read TGTGCCAGCAGGGTCGGAGGCTTCGGCTACACCTTC.

This clone was detected a few times. This chain joins TRBV5-1 and TRBJ1-5; 8 bases match TRBD1. CDR1 and CDR2 from the germline V gene are SGHRS and YFSETQ. CDR3 size: 15 residues. The V gene end was trimmed by 4 bases and the J gene end by 8 bases; junction bases not matched to a gene: 11. The CDR3 nucleotides read TGCGCCAGCAGCGACGGTGAGACAGGGGTGAAGCCCCAGCATTTT. It encodes CASSDGETGVKPQHF.